The clone carrying this T cell receptor beta chain was observed a single time. The record originates from a study of blood T cell repertoires in COVID-19. For the study at large: The United States, Italy and Spain were the sources of the acute and convalescent COVID-19 samples. Sample material is recorded as cDNA or gDNA derived from T cells, B-cell-depleted T cells, or PBMCs.

Original analysis: Reference gene primer amplification in the assay estimated nucleated cell counts. Some clones are missing from TCRdb's copy, which holds only in-frame ones; the method was immunoSEQ multiplex PCR. V and J calls and clone size are given by that table; D and trimming were obtained from the DNA. The sample lists about 180,000 clones, 75% to 80% occurring once. The germline gives CDR1 ENHRY, CDR2 SYGVKD. The CDR3 is made up of 17 amino acids. Trimming cost V 0 bases and J 8 bases; bases outside gene matches: 11. The sample taken for sequencing was peripheral blood. The sequence came from a woman between 70 and 85 years old with acute or convalescent COVID-19. The V and J genes are TRBV10-3 and TRBJ2-4; TRBD1 agrees at 9 bases. In nucleotides, the CDR3 is TGTGCCATCAGTGAGTCGAAGGCGGGGACAGGGTCGGACATTCAGTACTTC. It is translated as CAISESKAGTGSDIQYF.